One and the same sample provided the 10 T cell receptor beta chains below, sequenced in a study of blood T cells in healthy people across ages (dated by TCRdb to 2014 to 2015). Libraries were prepared through 5' RACE. TCRdb records Illumina HiSeq 2500 as the sequencer. The second PCR ran for about 6 to 11 cycles and used a J-beta primer mix along with a sample-barcoded 5' primer. TCRdb trimmed public reads at Q25 via fastp, called clones via MiXCR and kept in-frame beta chains. Identical CDR3 protein sequences are pooled into one entry, listed with their most common genes and DNA. The sample table records 650,000 to 800,000 distinct CDR3 sequences; roughly 44% of these occur just once. The ten largest clones capture approximately 19% of the sample. Material for sequencing was blood. The receptor source for this set is a man aged 55 to 70 in good health.

There are a few counts of this clonotype. The chain joins TRBV28 to TRBJ2-3, with TRBD1 identical over 9 bases. CDR3 length equals 12 residues. V trimming: 8 bases; J trimming: 6 bases; junction bases outside the gene matches: 3. Germline V gene data show CDR1 as MDHEN and CDR2 as SYDVKM. CDR3 residues: CASWDRVDTQYF. Here the CDR3 DNA reads TGTGCCAGCTGGGACAGGGTGGATACGCAGTATTTT.

The chain couples TRBV4-1 to TRBJ1-2, with 7 bases matching TRBD1. Germline assignment: CDR1 MGHRA and CDR2 YSYEKL. Unmatched junction bases numbered 0, after V lost 0 bases and J lost 2 bases. This CDR3 comprises 14 residues. CDR3 nucleotides: TGCGCCAGCAGCCAAGAGGGACAGAACTATGGCTACACCTTC. The encoded protein is CASSQEGQNYGYTF.

The rearrangement joins TRBV3-1 to TRBJ1-1, with TRBD1 matching 8 bases. This CDR3 region has 15 residues. In germline, CDR1 is LGHDT, CDR2 YNNKEL (reference sequence). The ends lost 2 bases at V and 4 bases at J; junction bases unmatched: 6. CDR3 residues: CASSQQRQGITEAFF. CDR3 nucleotide sequence: TGTGCCAGCAGCCAACAAAGACAGGGGATCACTGAAGCTTTCTTT.

This clonotype was counted only a few times. This rearrangement joins TRBV7-7 to TRBJ2-4, with 7 bases lining up with TRBD1. The last part of the DNA fits TRBJ2-7 better; the J call may be wrong. Looked up from germline, CDR1 is SSHAT and CDR2 is FNYEAQ (reference sequence). This CDR3 comprises 13 residues. CDR3 protein: CASSYDRDGEQYF. In DNA form, the CDR3 reads TGTGCCAGCAGCTACGACAGGGACGGCGAGCAGTACTTC.

V usage is TRBV20-1 and J usage is TRBJ1-1; D is perhaps TRBD1 (5 bases). This CDR3 is built from 19 residues. Between the trimmed V and J ends, which lost 0 bases and 1 base, there was a span of 24 bases. Germline-derived CDR1 and CDR2 are DFQATT and SNEGSKA (reference sequence). CDR3 coding DNA: TGCAGTGCTAGAGATACGTCGGGGGTACGAGGGGTGGGGAACACTGAAGCTTTCTTT. Residues: CSARDTSGVRGVGNTEAFF.

V usage is TRBV5-1 and J usage is TRBJ2-3, with 8 nucleotides matching TRBD1. The germline V gene encodes CDR1 SGHRS and CDR2 YFSETQ. The V and J ends lost 0 bases and 1 base, in that order; junction bases with no gene match: 7. This CDR3 is built from 17 residues. The CDR3 spells CASSLGAAGGRTDTQYF. CDR3 sequence (DNA): TGCGCCAGCAGCTTGGGCGCCGCAGGGGGCCGCACAGATACGCAGTATTTT.

This clonotype showed up just a few times. The chain uses TRBV10-2 and TRBJ1-2; TRBD1 might be the D (6 bases). Looked up from germline, CDR1 is WSHSY and CDR2 is SAAADI. The CDR3 runs 14 residues. Trimming pared 3 bases from V and 7 bases from J, leaving 15 bases between. The CDR3 bases are TGCGCCAGCAGTGAAAGAAGGGGGGCTGGTGGCTACACCTTC. Translated: CASSERRGAGGYTF.

This clonotype was detected a few times. The V gene is TRBV5-1, the J gene TRBJ1-2; 7 positions agree with TRBD1. Germline V gives CDR1 SGHRS, CDR2 YFSETQ. This CDR3 contains 13 residues. V trimming: 4 bases; J trimming: 4 bases; junction bases outside the gene matches: 4. The CDR3 here is CASSMDRTYGYTF. The CDR3 bases are TGCGCCAGCAGCATGGACAGGACCTATGGCTACACCTTC. Combining the CDR3 with reference TRBV5-1 and TRBJ1-2 gives the whole variable domain KAGVTQTPRYLIKTRGQQVTLSCSPISGHRSVSWYQQTPGQGLQFLFEYFSETQRNKGNFPGRFSGRQFSNSRSEMNVSTLELGDSALYLCASSMDRTYGYTFGSGTRLTVV.

The rearrangement links TRBV7-2 to TRBJ2-2; 8 bases match TRBD2. Germline trimming cut 5 bases from V and 4 bases from J; bases unmatched to any gene: 12. The CDR3 sequence is 17 residues long. Germline lookup yields CDR1 SGHTA and CDR2 FQGNSA. The CDR3 DNA is TGTGCCAGCAGCGGCCTTCCGCGGGGGGTCTTCACCGGGGAGCTGTTTTTT. It yields the protein CASSGLPRGVFTGELFF.

The chain is built from TRBV20-1 and TRBJ2-5, with D hard to call. This CDR3 has 16 residues. V was trimmed by 3 bases and J by 7 bases, leaving 24 bases between them. Germline V gene lookup returns CDR1 DFQATT and CDR2 SNEGSKA (reference sequence). The CDR3 sequence: CSASPAGVRTTGTQYF. The CDR3 nucleotides read TGCAGTGCTAGCCCCGCAGGCGTTAGGACCACGGGGACCCAGTACTTC.